This T cell receptor beta chain came from a study of T cell responses to AZD1222 COVID-19 vaccine. Repertoires were generated with immunoSEQ multiplex PCR, while TCRdb's copy carries only in-frame clones and drops some. The sample carries some 130,000 clones, roughly 91% recorded once. Deletions cut 0 bases from V and 4 bases from J, with 12 bases between. Looked up from germline, CDR1 is MNHEY and CDR2 is SVGAGI. CDR3 size: 16 residues. The sample in question was peripheral blood, obtained 28 days after the second AZD1222 dose. This clonotype was sampled from an adult who received the AZD1222 COVID-19 vaccine. This rearrangement joins TRBV6-5 to TRBJ1-4, with D uncertain. CDR3 nucleotides: TGTGCCAGCAGTTACTCGAGCCGGAGCCTTAATGAAAAACTGTTTTTT. Translated: CASSYSSRSLNEKLFF.